Sequencing of this T cell receptor (beta chain) was carried out in a study of shared T cell receptors in the human thymus. The trim removed 4 bases at V and 6 bases at J, leaving 12 bases unmatched. Germline-derived CDR1 and CDR2 are SGHTA and FQGNSA. The CDR3 loop spans 15 amino acids. Using immunoSEQ multiplex PCR, the repertoire was profiled, and TCRdb retains in-frame clones only, with some absent. The repertoire holds about 660,000 clones, with roughly 90% as singletons. The data were also submitted as part of a second study, on human thymus T cells. According to that study: Among the donors, all were healthy Finnish infants having corrective surgery for congenital heart defects. Thymic and blood repertoires appeared to show biased V and J gene usage. The related literature has documented a marked overlap of thymic repertoires among unrelated individuals.

V usage is TRBV7-2 and J usage is TRBJ2-7, with TRBD2 matching over 7 bases. The TCR originated in a boy younger than two with a congenital heart defect. Sequencing was done on a sample of thymocytes. The CDR3 DNA follows: TGTGCCAGCAGCTCCTATTGGGGGGGTGCGGGCGAGCAGTACTTC. This gives the protein CASSSYWGGAGEQYF.